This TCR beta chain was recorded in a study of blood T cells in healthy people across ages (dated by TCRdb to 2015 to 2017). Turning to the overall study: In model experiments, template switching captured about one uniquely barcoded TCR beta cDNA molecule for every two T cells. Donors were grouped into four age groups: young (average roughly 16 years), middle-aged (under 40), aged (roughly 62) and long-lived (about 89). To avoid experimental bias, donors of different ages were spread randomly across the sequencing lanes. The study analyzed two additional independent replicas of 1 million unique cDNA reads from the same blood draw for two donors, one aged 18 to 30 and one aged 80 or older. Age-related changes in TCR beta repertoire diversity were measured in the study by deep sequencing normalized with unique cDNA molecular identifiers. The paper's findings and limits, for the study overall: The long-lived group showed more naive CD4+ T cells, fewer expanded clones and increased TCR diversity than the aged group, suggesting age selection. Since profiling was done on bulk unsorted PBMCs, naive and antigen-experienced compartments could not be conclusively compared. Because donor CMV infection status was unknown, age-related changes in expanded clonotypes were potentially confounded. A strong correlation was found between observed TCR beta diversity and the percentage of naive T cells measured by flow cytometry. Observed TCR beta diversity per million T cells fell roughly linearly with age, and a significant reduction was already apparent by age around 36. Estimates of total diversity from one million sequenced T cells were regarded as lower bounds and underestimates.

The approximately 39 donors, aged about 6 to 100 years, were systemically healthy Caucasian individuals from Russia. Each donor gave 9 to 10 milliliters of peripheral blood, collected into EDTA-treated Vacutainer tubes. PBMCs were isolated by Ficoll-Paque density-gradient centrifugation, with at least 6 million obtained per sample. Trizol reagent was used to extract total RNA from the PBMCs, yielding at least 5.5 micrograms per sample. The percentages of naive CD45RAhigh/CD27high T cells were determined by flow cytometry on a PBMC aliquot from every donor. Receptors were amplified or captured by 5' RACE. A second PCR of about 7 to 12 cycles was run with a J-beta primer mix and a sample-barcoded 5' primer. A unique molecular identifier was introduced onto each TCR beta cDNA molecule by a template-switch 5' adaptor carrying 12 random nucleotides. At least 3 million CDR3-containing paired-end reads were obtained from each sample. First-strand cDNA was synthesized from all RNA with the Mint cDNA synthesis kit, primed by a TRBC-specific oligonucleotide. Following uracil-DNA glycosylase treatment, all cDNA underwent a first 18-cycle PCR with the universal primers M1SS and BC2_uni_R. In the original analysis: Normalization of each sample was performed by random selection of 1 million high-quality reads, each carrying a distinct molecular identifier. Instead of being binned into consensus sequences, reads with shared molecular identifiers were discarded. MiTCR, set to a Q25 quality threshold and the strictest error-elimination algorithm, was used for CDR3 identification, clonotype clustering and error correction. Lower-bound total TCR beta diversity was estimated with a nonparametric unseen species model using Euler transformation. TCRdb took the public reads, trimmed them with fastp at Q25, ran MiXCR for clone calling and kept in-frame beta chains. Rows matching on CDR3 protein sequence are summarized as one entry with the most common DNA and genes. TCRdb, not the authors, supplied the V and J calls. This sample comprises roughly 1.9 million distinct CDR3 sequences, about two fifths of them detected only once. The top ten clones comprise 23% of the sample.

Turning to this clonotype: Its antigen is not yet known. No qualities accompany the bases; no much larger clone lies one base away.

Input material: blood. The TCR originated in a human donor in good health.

The CDR3 protein sequence reads: CASSENTDQETQYF. The nucleotides read TGTGCCAGCAGTGAAAATACAGACCAAGAGACCCAGTACTTC. The rearranged segments are TRBV2 and TRBJ2-5; no D gene can be assigned with confidence. Trimming removed 2 bases from V and 0 bases from J, leaving 7 bases between the germline ends. The CDR3 numbers 14 residues from cysteine through phenylalanine. Of all the DNA, just the CDR3 is kept, 42 bases in frame from base 1. Based on the germline V gene, the CDR1 and CDR2 sequences are SNHLY and FYNNEI.